This T cell receptor beta chain appears in the sequencing data of a study of control samples from healthy donors and cancer patients. TCRdb's table, derived via immunoSEQ multiplex PCR, lists solely in-frame clones and lacks some. The sample contains around 90,000 clones, 85% of which appear only once. CDR3 length equals 13 residues. V was cut by 5 bases and J by 2 bases, with 10 bases left in between. CDR1 and CDR2 from the germline V gene are SGHAT and FQNNGV. The sequenced sample consisted of blood. The sequence came from a man aged 25-40 years in good health. The chain uses TRBV11-2 and TRBJ2-7; D is perhaps TRBD1 (6 bases). CDR3 bases: TGTGCCAGCAGCCCCCAGGGGCCCTACGAGCAGTACTTC. Encoded protein: CASSPQGPYEQYF.